This T cell receptor beta chain is drawn from a study of persistence of HIV-infected CD4 T cells. About the study: Isolated cells were CMV- and HIV-1 Gag-responding CD4+ T cells. Findings and caveats of the study: Antigen-responding cells were enriched for degenerate expanded CDR3beta sequences. TCRbeta richness was lower in CMV- and Gag-responding cells than in anti-CD3/anti-CD28-responding cells. TCR analyses could not target the rare provirus-carrying CMV-responding cells.

This was the immunoSEQ version 4 assay in survey mode. Profiled with immunoSEQ multiplex PCR; TCRdb holds only in-frame clones, not every one. The sample carries about 64,000 clones, less than 85% recorded once. This clone has only a few counts. Its antigen remains unknown. The stimulus was an HIV-1 Gag 15-mer peptide pool, around 1.1 ug/peptide/mL. Memory cells lacking CD40L and CD69 with high CD45RO were sorted. This CDR3 contains 15 residues. Germline CDR1 SEHNR, CDR2 FQNEAQ (reference sequence). Trimming removed 6 bases from V and 4 bases from J, with 18 bases in between. This sequence joins TRBV7-9 and TRBJ2-5; D possibly uses TRBD1 or TRBD2 (6 bases each). The source was CD4+ T cells sorted from PBMCs after roughly 18-hour stimulation, collected from a patient who received antiretroviral therapy. The sequence was obtained from an adult man with HIV who was CMV-seropositive. This CDR3 reads CASSQPTGTRETQYF. The CDR3 DNA sequence: TGTGCCAGCAGTCAACCCACAGGGACTCGAGAGACCCAGTACTTC.